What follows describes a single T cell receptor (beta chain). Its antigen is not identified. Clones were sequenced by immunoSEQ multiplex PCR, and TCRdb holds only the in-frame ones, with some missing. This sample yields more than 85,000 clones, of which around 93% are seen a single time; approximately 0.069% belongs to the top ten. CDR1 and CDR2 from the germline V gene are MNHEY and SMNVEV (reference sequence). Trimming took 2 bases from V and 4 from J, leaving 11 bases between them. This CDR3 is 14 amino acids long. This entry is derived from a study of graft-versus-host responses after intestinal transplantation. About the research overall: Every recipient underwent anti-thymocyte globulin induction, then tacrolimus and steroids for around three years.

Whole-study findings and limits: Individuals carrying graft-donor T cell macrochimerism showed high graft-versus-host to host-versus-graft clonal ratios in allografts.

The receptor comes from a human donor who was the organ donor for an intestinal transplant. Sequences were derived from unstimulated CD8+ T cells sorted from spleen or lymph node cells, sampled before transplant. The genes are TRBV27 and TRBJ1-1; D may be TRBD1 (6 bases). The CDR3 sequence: CASSLGGTSTEAFF. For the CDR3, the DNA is TGTGCCAGCAGTTTAGGTGGGACAAGCACTGAAGCTTTCTTT.